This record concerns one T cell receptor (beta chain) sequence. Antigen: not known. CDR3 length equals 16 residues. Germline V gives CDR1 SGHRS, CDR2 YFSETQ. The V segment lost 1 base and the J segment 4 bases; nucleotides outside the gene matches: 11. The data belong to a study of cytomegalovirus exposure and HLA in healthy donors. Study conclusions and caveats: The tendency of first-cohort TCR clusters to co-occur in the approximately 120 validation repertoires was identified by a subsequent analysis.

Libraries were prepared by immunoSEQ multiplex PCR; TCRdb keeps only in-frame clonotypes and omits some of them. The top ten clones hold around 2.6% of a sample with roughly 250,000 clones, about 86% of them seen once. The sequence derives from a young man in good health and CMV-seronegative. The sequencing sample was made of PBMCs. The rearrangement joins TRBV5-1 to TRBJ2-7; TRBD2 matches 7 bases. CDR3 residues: CASSLWGTGTKYEQYF. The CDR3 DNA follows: TGCGCCAGCAGCTTGTGGGGAACCGGGACTAAGTACGAGCAGTACTTC.